The present TCR beta chain was sequenced within a study of cytotoxic CD8 clonotypes in ibrutinib-treated CLL. The assay was immunoSEQ multiplex PCR, and TCRdb's table has in-frame clones only and misses some. This sample has 35,000 to 50,000 clones, with just over 70% found just once. This clone has just a few counts. Sequenced here: PBMCs, sampled at disease progression, from a patient treated with ibrutinib. The TCR sequence derives from a human donor with chronic lymphocytic leukemia.

The CDR3 DNA sequence: TGTGCCAGCTCACCAGCCCTAGCGGGAGTGGGAGAGACCCAGTACTTC. This encodes CASSPALAGVGETQYF. The V and J genes are TRBV18 and TRBJ2-5; 10 positions agree with TRBD2. The CDR3 is 16 residues long. Germline V gene lookup returns CDR1 KGHSH and CDR2 LQKENI. Germline trimming cut 2 bases from V and 4 bases from J; bases unmatched to any gene: 7.